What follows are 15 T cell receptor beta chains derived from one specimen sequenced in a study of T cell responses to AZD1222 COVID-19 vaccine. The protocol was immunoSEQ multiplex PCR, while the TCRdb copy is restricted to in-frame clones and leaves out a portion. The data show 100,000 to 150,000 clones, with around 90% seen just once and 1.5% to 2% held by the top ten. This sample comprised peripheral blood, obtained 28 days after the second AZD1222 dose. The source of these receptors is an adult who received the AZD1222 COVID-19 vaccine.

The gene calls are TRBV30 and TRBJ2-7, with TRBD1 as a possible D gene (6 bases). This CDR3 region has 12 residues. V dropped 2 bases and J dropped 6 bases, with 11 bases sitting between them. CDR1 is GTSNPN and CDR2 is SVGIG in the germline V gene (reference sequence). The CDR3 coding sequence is TGTGCCTGGAGTCAGCAGGGGAGCGAGCAGTACGTC. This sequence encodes CAWSQQGSEQYV.

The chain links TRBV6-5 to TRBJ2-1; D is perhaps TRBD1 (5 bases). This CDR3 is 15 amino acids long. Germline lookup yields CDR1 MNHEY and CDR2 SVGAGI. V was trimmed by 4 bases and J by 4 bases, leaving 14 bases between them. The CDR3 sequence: CASSFDSKLYNEQFF. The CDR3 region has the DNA TGTGCCAGCAGTTTCGACAGTAAACTATACAATGAGCAGTTCTTC.

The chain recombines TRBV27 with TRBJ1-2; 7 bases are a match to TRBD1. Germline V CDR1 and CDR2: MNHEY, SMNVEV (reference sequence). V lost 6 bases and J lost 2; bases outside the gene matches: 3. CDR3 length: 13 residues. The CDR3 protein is CASRLTGNYGYTF. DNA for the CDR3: TGTGCCAGCAGACTGACAGGGAACTATGGCTACACCTTC.

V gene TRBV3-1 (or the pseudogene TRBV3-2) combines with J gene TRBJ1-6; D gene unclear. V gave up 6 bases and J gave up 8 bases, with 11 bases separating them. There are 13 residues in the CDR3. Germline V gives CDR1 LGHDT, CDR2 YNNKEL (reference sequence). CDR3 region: CASRDFLYSPLHF. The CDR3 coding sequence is TGTGCCAGCAGAGACTTCCTTTATTCACCCCTCCACTTT.

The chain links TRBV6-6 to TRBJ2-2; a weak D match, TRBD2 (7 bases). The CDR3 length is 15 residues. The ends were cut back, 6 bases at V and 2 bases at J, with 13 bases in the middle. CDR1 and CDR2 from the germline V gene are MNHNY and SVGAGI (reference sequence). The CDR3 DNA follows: TGTGCCAGCAGCACCTGGGGGGGCAACACCGGGGAGCTGTTTTTT. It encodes CASSTWGGNTGELFF.

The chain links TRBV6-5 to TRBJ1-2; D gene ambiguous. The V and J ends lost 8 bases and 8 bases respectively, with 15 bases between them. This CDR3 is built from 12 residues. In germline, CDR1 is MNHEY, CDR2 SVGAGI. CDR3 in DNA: TGTGCCAGCGCACCAATACCCCCGGGCTACACCTTC. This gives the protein CASAPIPPGYTF.

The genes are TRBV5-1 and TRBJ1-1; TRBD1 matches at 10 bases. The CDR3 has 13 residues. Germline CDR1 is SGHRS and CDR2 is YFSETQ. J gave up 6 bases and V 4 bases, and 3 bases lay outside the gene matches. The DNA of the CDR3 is TGCGCCAGCAGCCCAGGACAGGGGGCTGAAGCTTTCTTT. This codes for CASSPGQGAEAFF.

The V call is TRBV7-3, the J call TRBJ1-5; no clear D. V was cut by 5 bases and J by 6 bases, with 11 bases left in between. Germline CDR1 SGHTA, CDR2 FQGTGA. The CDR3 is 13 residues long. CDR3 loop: CASSLQRGQPQHF. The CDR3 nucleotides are TGTGCCAGCAGCCTCCAACGGGGTCAGCCCCAGCATTTT.

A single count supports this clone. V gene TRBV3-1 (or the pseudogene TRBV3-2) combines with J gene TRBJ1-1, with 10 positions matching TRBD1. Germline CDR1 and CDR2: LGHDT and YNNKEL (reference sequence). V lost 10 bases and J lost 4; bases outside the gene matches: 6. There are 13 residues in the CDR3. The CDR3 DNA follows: TGTGCCACCAAGACAGGGGGCGGCACTGAAGCTTTCTTT. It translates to CATKTGGGTEAFF.

The CDR3 sequence: CASGQGDSNQPQHF. DNA for the CDR3: TGTGCCAGCGGACAGGGGGATAGCAATCAGCCCCAGCATTTT. The V call is TRBV9, the J call TRBJ1-5; the match to TRBD1 covers 10 bases. CDR3 size: 14 residues. With V trimmed by 7 bases and J by 0 bases, 1 base remained unmatched. Germline V gene sequence: CDR1 SGDLS, CDR2 YYNGEE.

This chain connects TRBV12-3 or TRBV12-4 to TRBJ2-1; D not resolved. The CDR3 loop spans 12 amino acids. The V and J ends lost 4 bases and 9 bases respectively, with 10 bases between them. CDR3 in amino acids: CASSSQISEQFF. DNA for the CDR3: TGTGCCAGCAGTTCCCAGATTAGTGAGCAGTTCTTC.

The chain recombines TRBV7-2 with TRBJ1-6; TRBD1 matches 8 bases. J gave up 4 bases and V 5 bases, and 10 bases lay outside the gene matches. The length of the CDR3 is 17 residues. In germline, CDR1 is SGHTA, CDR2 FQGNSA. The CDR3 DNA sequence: TGTGCCAGCAGCGTATTTCCAGGGGGCGCATATAATTCACCCCTCCACTTT. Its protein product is CASSVFPGGAYNSPLHF.

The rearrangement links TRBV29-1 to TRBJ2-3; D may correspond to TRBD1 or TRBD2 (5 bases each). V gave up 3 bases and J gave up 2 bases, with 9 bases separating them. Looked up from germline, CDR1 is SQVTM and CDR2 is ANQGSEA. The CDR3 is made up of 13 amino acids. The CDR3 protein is CSVDEGLTDTQYF. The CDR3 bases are TGCAGCGTTGACGAGGGGCTCACAGATACGCAGTATTTT.

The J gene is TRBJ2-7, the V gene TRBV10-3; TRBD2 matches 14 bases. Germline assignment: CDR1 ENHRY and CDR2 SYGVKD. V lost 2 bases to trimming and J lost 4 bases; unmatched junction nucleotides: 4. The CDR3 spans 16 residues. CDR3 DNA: TGTGCCATCAGTGAGGGACTAGCGGGAGGATTATACGAGCAGTACGTC. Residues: CAISEGLAGGLYEQYV.

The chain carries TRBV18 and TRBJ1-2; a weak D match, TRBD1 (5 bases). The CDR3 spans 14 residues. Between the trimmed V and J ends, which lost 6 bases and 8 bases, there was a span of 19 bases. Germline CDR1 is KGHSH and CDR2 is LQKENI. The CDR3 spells CASSTAGTTFGYTF. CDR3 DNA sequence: TGTGCCAGCTCGACGGCCGGGACCACCTTCGGCTACACCTTC.